This entry lists 13 T cell receptor beta chains sequenced from one sample in a study of cytomegalovirus exposure and HLA in healthy donors. PCR involved 60 Vbeta and 13 Jbeta primers. Assay used: immunoSEQ multiplex PCR; TCRdb lists only in-frame clones, some missing. This sample has approximately 150,000 clones, with about two thirds found just once. The sequenced sample consisted of PBMCs. The receptors stem from a human donor in good health.

The chain joins TRBV29-1 to TRBJ2-7, with a tentative D call TRBD2 (5 bases). The CDR3 spans 12 residues. V was trimmed by 7 bases and J by 1 base, leaving 11 bases between them. Germline V gene sequence: CDR1 SQVTM, CDR2 ANQGSEA. CDR3 protein: CSATGNSYEQYF. CDR3 DNA: TGCAGCGCCACCGGGAATTCCTACGAGCAGTACTTC.

The table lists this clone with a few counts. The chain couples TRBV7-8 to TRBJ1-2; 8 nucleotides match TRBD1. Germline V lookup: CDR1 SGHVS, CDR2 FQNEAQ. Unmatched junction bases numbered 15, after V lost 3 bases and J lost 3 bases. The CDR3 runs to 18 residues. CDR3 sequence reads: CASSFVAQTGEKDYGYTF. As DNA, the CDR3 is TGTGCCAGCAGCTTTGTAGCACAGACAGGGGAAAAGGACTATGGCTACACCTTC.

The gene calls are TRBV6-5 and TRBJ2-5, with D possibly being TRBD2 (6 bases). This CDR3 spans 14 amino acids. V was clipped by 5 bases and J by 2 bases, with 12 bases between them. Germline lookup yields CDR1 MNHEY and CDR2 SVGAGI. Written as DNA, the CDR3 is TGTGCCAGCAGTCGCGGGACGGTGCAAGAGACCCAGTACTTC. Amino acids: CASSRGTVQETQYF.

The CDR3 sequence is CASSFLRDTEAFF. The CDR3, as DNA: TGTGCCAGCAGCTTCCTCCGGGACACTGAAGCTTTCTTT. The V call is TRBV7-3, the J call TRBJ1-1, with D uncertain. Trimming stripped 3 bases from V and 3 bases from J, with 8 bases between. Germline CDR1 and CDR2: SGHTA and FQGTGA. This CDR3 is built from 13 residues.

In its sample, this clone was seen once. V and J are TRBV6-5 and TRBJ2-2; tentatively, D is TRBD1 (5 bases). The CDR3 covers 13 residues. CDR1 is MNHEY and CDR2 is SVGAGI in the germline V gene. V was shortened by 8 bases and J by 6 bases, with 13 bases between the two germline ends. The CDR3 loop reads CASGISGSGELFF. CDR3 DNA: TGTGCCAGCGGAATATCAGGGTCCGGGGAGCTGTTTTTT.

The chain recombines TRBV4-3 with TRBJ1-2; D might be TRBD1 (6 bases). CDR3 length: 15 residues. The V and J ends lost 4 bases and 4 bases respectively, with 16 bases between them. Germline CDR1 reads LGHNA; CDR2 reads YSLEER. As DNA, the CDR3 is TGCGCCAGCAGCCCCAGGGGTTTCGTGGCCTATGGCTACACCTTC. Encoded protein: CASSPRGFVAYGYTF.

This sequence joins TRBV27 and TRBJ1-2; possibly TRBD1 for D (5 bases). Trimming removed 7 bases from V and 7 bases from J, with 22 bases in between. The CDR3 runs 15 residues. CDR1 is MNHEY, CDR2 SMNVEV, per germline (reference sequence). CDR3 region: CASTKTQDKSLGYTF. The CDR3 coding sequence is TGTGCCAGCACCAAGACACAGGATAAGAGTCTTGGCTACACCTTC.

The chain is built from TRBV2 and TRBJ2-1; 10 positions match TRBD1. The V gene end was trimmed by 3 bases and the J gene end by 9 bases; junction bases not matched to a gene: 8. This CDR3 has 15 residues. CDR1 and CDR2 from the germline V gene are SNHLY and FYNNEI. The CDR3 region has the DNA TGTGCCAGCAGTGAGGGACAGGGGCAATTTGGTGAGCAGTTCTTC. This encodes CASSEGQGQFGEQFF.

The chain carries TRBV7-9 and TRBJ2-1, with TRBD1 matching over 8 bases. The V gene's germline CDR1 is SEHNR and CDR2 FQNEAQ (reference sequence). With V trimmed by 5 bases and J by 2 bases, 11 bases remained unmatched. This CDR3 spans 17 amino acids. CDR3 bases: TGTGCCAGCAGCCCCCCTCTCGACAGGGGCACCTACAATGAGCAGTTCTTC. This gives the protein CASSPPLDRGTYNEQFF.

V gene TRBV2 combines with J gene TRBJ2-5; perhaps TRBD1 as D (6 bases). The V end lost 4 bases, the J end lost 2 bases, and 17 bases lay between the germline ends. CDR1 and CDR2 from the germline V gene are SNHLY and FYNNEI. CDR3 length: 16 amino acids. DNA for the CDR3: TGTGCCAGCAGTGGTCCGTCAGGGGTCCTGCAAGAGACCCAGTACTTC. Its translation is CASSGPSGVLQETQYF.

The chain is built from TRBV5-4 and TRBJ2-4; 10 bases line up with TRBD1. The CDR3 loop spans 20 amino acids. The ends lost 2 bases at V and 0 bases at J; junction bases unmatched: 14. Germline loops: CDR1 SGHNT, CDR2 YYREEE (reference sequence). The CDR3 spells CASSFRRTGGRGLAKNIQYF. The CDR3 bases are TGTGCCAGCAGCTTTAGGAGGACAGGGGGACGAGGATTAGCCAAAAACATTCAGTACTTC.

V usage is TRBV7-2 and J usage is TRBJ2-2; TRBD2 matches at 9 bases. Trimming cost V 5 bases and J 4 bases; bases outside gene matches: 8. Germline V lookup: CDR1 SGHTA, CDR2 FQGNSA. The CDR3 length is 16 residues. CDR3 coding DNA: TGTGCCAGCAGCAAAGGGCGGGGGGGCGGCACCGGGGAGCTGTTTTTT. Translated, it gives CASSKGRGGGTGELFF.

The V and J genes are TRBV9 and TRBJ2-5, with 9 bases identical to TRBD2. The CDR3 has 15 amino acids. Germline V CDR1 and CDR2: SGDLS, YYNGEE. The V and J ends lost 0 bases and 4 bases, in that order; junction bases with no gene match: 4. This CDR3 is CASSVDASGAETQYF. The CDR3 bases are TGTGCCAGCAGCGTAGATGCTAGCGGGGCAGAGACCCAGTACTTC.